The clone carrying this T cell receptor beta chain came up a few times. Antigen specificity is unknown. TCRdb recomputed calls from the reads with MiXCR, one row per CDR3 protein. The sample has approximately 500,000 distinct CDR3 sequences, roughly a third seen once. This sample is part of a study of T cell repertoires in cytomegalovirus infection. Study in general: Signatures in public TCR beta sequences pointed to both CMV infection and matching HLA type. Study conclusions and caveats: The study found HLA-C-restricted CMV-specific TCR beta clonotypes dominating the ex vivo response. Carriers of CMV plus the relevant HLA were identified by cumulative public TCR beta family frequency.

The CDR3 is 14 amino acids. The germline gives CDR1 LNHDA, CDR2 SQIVND (reference sequence). Trimming took off 5 bases at V and 1 base at J, with 11 bases between the two ends. The rearrangement links TRBV19 to TRBJ2-5; unclear D gene. The source is a human donor in good health (CMV status not recorded). Some clones in this sample may be carry-over from other donors' samples. Sequencing used cultured PBMCs, obtained from culture after CMV antigen stimulation. CDR3 DNA: TGTGCCAGTAGTGAGGTGGGCAGCCAAGAGACCCAGTACTTC. It codes for CASSEVGSQETQYF.